The clone carrying this T cell receptor (beta chain) was seen only once. The antigen is undetermined. This record belongs to a study of cytomegalovirus exposure and HLA in healthy donors. For the study at large: A preliminary data release comprised 70 million to 95 million unique TCRs obtained from HLA-typed donors. The study's findings and limits: TCR beta sequences numbering some 17,000 were associated with HLA alleles at 0.05 false discovery rate in a later analysis. Some public TCRs appeared in many individuals, while most sequences were rare.

Trimming took 2 bases from V and 0 from J, leaving 12 bases between them. Germline V gives CDR1 SGHTA, CDR2 FQGNSA. The CDR3 loop spans 16 amino acids. Use of 60 Vbeta and 13 Jbeta primers characterized the PCR. How the authors handled the data: The count from a later analysis was 79 million or so unique TCR beta chains, some 12 million of them shared. Here immunoSEQ multiplex PCR was the method, and the copy in TCRdb shows in-frame clones only, minus some. The D gene and trimming were derived from the DNA, and the V and J assignments and clone size from that table. The profile covers tens of thousands of clones, with roughly 79% appearing a single time and 1.6% taken by the ten largest.

V is TRBV7-2 and J is TRBJ2-3, with D maybe TRBD2 (5 bases). The clonotype was recovered from a man in his forties in good health and CMV-seronegative. The sample taken for sequencing was PBMCs. The CDR3 DNA reads as TGTGCCAGCAGCTTACGGAGCGGAACTAGCACAGATACGCAGTATTTT. Its translation: CASSLRSGTSTDTQYF.